Following are 9 T cell receptor beta chains from one sample sequenced in a study of blood T cell repertoires in COVID-19. Data came from immunoSEQ multiplex PCR; TCRdb stores just in-frame clones and leaves some out. The data hold over 55,000 clones, with approximately 82% observed a single time. The sample consisted of peripheral blood. The receptor set was obtained from a man aged 50 or older with active COVID-19.

The gene calls are TRBV11-2 and TRBJ1-2; TRBD1 agrees at 9 bases. This CDR3 comprises 14 residues. In germline, CDR1 is SGHAT, CDR2 FQNNGV. The V segment lost 2 bases and the J segment 4 bases; nucleotides outside the gene matches: 2. The CDR3 protein is CASSLMGQGYGYTF. For the CDR3, the DNA is TGTGCCAGCAGCTTAATGGGACAGGGCTATGGCTACACCTTC.

Note on this clone: The germline gene is not matched at one end of the junction; a read error may be the cause. The rearrangement joins TRBV6-2 or TRBV6-3 to TRBJ2-1; D is perhaps TRBD2 (6 bases). This CDR3 contains 12 residues. Germline V gene sequence: CDR1 MNHEY, CDR2 SVGEGT. CDR3 bases: TGTGCCAGCAGTTACGCGACTAGGCTCTTGGTCTTC. This translates into CASSYATRLLVF.

With regard to this clone: The sample contains more than one DNA sequence encoding this CDR3. The chain combines TRBV19 with TRBJ1-6, with D perhaps matching TRBD1 (5 bases). The CDR3 is 15 residues long. Trimming cost V 4 bases and J 6 bases, with 13 bases left between them. Per germline, CDR1 LNHDA and CDR2 SQIVND (reference sequence). The CDR3 DNA sequence: TGTGCCAGTAGTACCAGCCGGGGGGGTAATTCACCCCTCCACTTT. It encodes CASSTSRGGNSPLHF. The entire variable domain, with the rest obtained from reference TRBV19 and TRBJ1-6, is as follows: DGGITQSPKYLFRKEGQNVTLSCEQNLNHDAMYWYRQDPGQGLRLIYYSQIVNDFQKGDIAEGYSVSREKKESFPLTVTSAQKNPTAFYLCASSTSRGGNSPLHFGNGTRLTVT.

This clone was recorded many times. The chain combines TRBV5-3 with TRBJ2-1; 7 bases line up with TRBD1. TRBV5-3 has ORF status, its function being uncertain. This CDR3 contains 15 residues. The V and J ends lost 4 bases and 5 bases, in that order; junction bases with no gene match: 9. The CDR3 spells CARSIHRDRHNEQFF. For the CDR3, the DNA is TGTGCCAGAAGCATCCATCGGGACAGACACAATGAGCAGTTCTTC.

The chain couples TRBV19 to TRBJ2-3; D call uncertain. The CDR3 loop spans 11 amino acids. V gave up 5 bases and J gave up 3 bases, with 3 bases separating them. Germline V lookup: CDR1 LNHDA, CDR2 SQIVND (reference sequence). The CDR3 reads CASSQTDTQYF. The CDR3 DNA reads TGTGCCAGTAGTCAAACAGATACGCAGTATTTT.

The V gene is TRBV4-2, the J gene TRBJ1-5, with D hard to call. Germline values: CDR1 LGHNA, CDR2 YNFKEQ. This CDR3 comprises 14 residues. With 4 bases removed from V and 0 bases from J, the gap between germline ends came to 7 bases. The CDR3 reads CASSPRYSNQPQHF. The CDR3 DNA sequence: TGTGCCAGCAGCCCCCGTTATAGCAATCAGCCCCAGCATTTT.

This sequence joins TRBV5-4 and TRBJ2-1; 9 bases agree with TRBD1. Germline V gene lookup returns CDR1 SGHNT and CDR2 YYREEE (reference sequence). With 0 bases clipped from V and 14 bases from J, the junction kept 9 bases outside the gene matches. The CDR3 consists of 14 residues. The DNA of the CDR3 is TGTGCCAGCAGCTTGGAACAGGGGGCGGGTGGAAAGTTCTTC. It specifies CASSLEQGAGGKFF.

The rearrangement links TRBV6-6 to TRBJ1-1; D is unclear. Deletions cut 0 bases from V and 10 bases from J, with 12 bases between. Germline V CDR1 and CDR2: MNHNY, SVGAGI (reference sequence). This CDR3 comprises 13 residues. CDR3 sequence: CASSYSSPGGAFF. Written as DNA, the CDR3 is TGTGCCAGCAGTTACTCCTCCCCCGGAGGAGCTTTCTTT.

The rearrangement uses TRBV21-1 and TRBJ1-2; the table's D call, TRBD1, has no DNA check behind it. TRBV21-1 is assigned pseudogene status. The CDR3 loop spans 15 amino acids. CDR3 residues: CASSKARESWCGYTF. The CDR3 coding sequence is TGTGCCAGCAGCAAAGCCAGGGAAAGCTGGTGTGGCTACACCTTC.